In its sample, the clone carrying this T cell receptor (beta chain) was seen a few times. These data originate in a study of cytomegalovirus exposure and HLA in healthy donors. Losses at the gene ends were 1 base for V and 6 bases for J; bases not matched to a gene: 6. The CDR3 has 16 residues. Germline V gene data show CDR1 as SGHVS and CDR2 as FNYEAQ. PCR was performed using 60 Vbeta and 13 Jbeta primers. Profiling relied on immunoSEQ multiplex PCR, and the TCRdb table lists in-frame clones only, not all of them. The table lists some 140,000 clones, over 70% of them singletons. This chain joins TRBV7-6 and TRBJ1-2; 12 nucleotides match TRBD1. This clonotype originated in a man in his late teens or twenties in good health and CMV-seronegative. Sequencing was carried out using PBMCs. CDR3 region: CASSLGWGQGADGYTF. The DNA of the CDR3 is TGTGCCAGCAGCTTAGGCTGGGGACAGGGGGCGGATGGCTACACCTTC.